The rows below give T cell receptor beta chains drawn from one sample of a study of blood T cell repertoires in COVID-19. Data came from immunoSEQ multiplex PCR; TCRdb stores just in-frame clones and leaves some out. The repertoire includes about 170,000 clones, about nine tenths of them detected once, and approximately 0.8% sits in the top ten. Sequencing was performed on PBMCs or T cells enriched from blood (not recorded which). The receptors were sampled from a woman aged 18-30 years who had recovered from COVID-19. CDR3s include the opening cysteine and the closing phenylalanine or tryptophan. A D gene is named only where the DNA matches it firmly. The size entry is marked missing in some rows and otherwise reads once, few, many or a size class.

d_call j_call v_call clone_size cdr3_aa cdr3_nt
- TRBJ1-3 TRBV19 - CASSFGLSGNTIYF TGTGCCAGTAGTTTCGGTCTCTCTGGAAACACCATATATTTT
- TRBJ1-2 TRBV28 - CASSLWGHRNGGYTF TGTGCCAGCAGTTTATGGGGACACCGAAATGGGGGCTACACCTTC
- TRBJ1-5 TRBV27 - CASSLSRDQPQHF TGTGCCAGCAGTTTATCGCGTGATCAGCCCCAGCATTTT
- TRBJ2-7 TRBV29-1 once CSVASVGYEQYF TGCAGCGTCGCTAGCGTTGGATACGAGCAGTACTTC
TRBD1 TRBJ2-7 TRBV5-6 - CASSAPRDRFSYEQYF TGTGCCAGCAGCGCTCCCCGGGACAGATTTTCCTACGAGCAGTACTTC
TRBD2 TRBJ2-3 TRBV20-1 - CSASGLAGPTDTQYF TGCAGTGCTAGTGGGCTAGCGGGACCCACAGATACGCAGTATTTT
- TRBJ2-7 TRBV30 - CAWSAGSAYEQYF TGTGCCTGGAGTGCTGGTAGCGCCTACGAGCAGTACTTC
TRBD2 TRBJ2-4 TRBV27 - CASSPLTGGFRAKNIQYF TGTGCCAGCAGCCCCCTTACGGGAGGTTTCAGGGCGAAAAACATTCAGTACTTC
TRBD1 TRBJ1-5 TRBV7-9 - CASSPRTGGQPQHF TGTGCCAGCAGCCCGCGGACAGGGGGTCAGCCCCAGCATTTT
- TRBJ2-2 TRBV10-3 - CAISEPPRELFF TGTGCCATCAGTGAGCCCCCCAGGGAGCTGTTTTTT
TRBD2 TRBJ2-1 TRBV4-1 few CASSQVVSGTHRDNEQFF TGCGCCAGCAGCCAAGTTGTTAGCGGGACCCATAGAGACAATGAGCAGTTCTTC
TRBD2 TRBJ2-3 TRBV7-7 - CASSSTSVDTQYF TGTGCTAGCAGCTCGACTAGCGTAGATACGCAGTATTTT
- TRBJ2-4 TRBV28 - CASRPITGLVKNIQYF TGTGCCAGCAGGCCAATAACAGGGTTAGTCAAAAACATTCAGTACTTC
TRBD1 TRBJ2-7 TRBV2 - CASSGQGVNTYEQYF TGTGCCAGCAGTGGGCAGGGGGTGAACACCTACGAGCAGTACTTC
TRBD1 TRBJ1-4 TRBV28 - CASSFSTGTNEKLFF TGTGCCAGCAGTTTCTCGACAGGGACTAATGAAAAACTGTTTTTT
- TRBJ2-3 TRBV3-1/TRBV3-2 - CASSQGHLTDTQYF TGTGCCAGCAGCCAAGGACACCTCACAGATACGCAGTATTTT
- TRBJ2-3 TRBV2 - CASTTESTDTQYF TGTGCCAGCACCACAGAGAGCACAGATACGCAGTATTTT